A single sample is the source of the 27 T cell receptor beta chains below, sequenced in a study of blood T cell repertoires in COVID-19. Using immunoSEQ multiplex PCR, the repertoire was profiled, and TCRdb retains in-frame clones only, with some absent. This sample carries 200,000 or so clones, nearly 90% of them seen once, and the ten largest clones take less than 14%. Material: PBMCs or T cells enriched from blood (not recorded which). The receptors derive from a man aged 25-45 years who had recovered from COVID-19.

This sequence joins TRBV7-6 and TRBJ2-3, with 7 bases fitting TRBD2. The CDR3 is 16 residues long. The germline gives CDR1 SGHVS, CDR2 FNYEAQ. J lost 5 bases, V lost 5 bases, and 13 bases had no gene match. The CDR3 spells CASSTRPRGRRDTQYF. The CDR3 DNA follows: TGTGCCAGCAGCACCCGCCCCCGCGGGAGACGAGATACGCAGTATTTT.

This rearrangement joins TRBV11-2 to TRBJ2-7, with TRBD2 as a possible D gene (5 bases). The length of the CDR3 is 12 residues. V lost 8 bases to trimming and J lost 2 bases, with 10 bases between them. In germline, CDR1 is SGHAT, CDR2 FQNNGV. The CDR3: CASGRLAYEQYF. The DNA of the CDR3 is TGTGCCAGCGGGAGATTGGCCTACGAGCAGTACTTC.

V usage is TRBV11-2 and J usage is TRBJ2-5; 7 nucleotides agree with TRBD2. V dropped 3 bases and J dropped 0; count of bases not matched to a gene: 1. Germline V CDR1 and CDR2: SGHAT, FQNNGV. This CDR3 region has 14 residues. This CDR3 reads CASSLGGYQETQYF. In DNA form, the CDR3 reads TGTGCCAGCAGCTTGGGGGGGTACCAAGAGACCCAGTACTTC.

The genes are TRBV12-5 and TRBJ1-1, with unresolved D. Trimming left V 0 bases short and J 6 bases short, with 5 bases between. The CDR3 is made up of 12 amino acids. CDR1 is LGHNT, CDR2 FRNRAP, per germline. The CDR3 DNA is TGTGCTAGTGGTTTGGTACGGGCTGAAGCTTTCTTT. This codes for CASGLVRAEAFF.

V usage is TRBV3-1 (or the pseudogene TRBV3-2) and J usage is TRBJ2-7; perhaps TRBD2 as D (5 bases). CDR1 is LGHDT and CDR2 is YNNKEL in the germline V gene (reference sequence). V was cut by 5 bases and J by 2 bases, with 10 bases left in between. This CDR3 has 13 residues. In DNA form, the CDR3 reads TGTGCCAGCAGCTTCAGCGGACCCTACGAGCAGTACTTC. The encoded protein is CASSFSGPYEQYF.

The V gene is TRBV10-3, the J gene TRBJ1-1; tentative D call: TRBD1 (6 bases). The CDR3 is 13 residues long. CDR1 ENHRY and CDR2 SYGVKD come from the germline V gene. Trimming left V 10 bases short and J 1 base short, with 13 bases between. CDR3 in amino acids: CATQGHQNTEAFF. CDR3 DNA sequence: TGTGCCACTCAGGGACACCAGAACACTGAAGCTTTCTTT.

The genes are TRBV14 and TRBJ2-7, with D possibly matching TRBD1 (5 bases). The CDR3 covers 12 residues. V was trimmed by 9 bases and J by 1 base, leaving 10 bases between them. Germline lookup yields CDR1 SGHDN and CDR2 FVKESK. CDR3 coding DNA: TGTGCCAGTAAGGGGTTTTCCTACGAGCAGTACTTC. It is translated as CASKGFSYEQYF.

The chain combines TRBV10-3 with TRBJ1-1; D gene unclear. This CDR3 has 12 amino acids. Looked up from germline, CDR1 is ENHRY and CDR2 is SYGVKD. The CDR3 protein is CVTRRENTEAFF. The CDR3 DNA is TGTGTCACCCGGAGGGAGAACACTGAAGCTTTCTTT.

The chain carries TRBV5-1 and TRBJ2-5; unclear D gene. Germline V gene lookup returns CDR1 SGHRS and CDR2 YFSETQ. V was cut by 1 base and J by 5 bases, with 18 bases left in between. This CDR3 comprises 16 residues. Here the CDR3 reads CASSLLPTAIQETQYF. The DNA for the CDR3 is TGCGCCAGCAGCTTGTTACCAACAGCCATCCAGGAGACCCAGTACTTC.

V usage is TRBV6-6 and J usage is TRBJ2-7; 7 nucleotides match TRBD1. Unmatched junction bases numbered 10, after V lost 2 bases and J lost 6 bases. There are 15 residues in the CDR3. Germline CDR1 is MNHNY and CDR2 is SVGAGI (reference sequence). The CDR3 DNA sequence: TGTGCCAGCAGTTACCCCACAGGGGAGTCTGCCGAGCAGTACTTC. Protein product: CASSYPTGESAEQYF.

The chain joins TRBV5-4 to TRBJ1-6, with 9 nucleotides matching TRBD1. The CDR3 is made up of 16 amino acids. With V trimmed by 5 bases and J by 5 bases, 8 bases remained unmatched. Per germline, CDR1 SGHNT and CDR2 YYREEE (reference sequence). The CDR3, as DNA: TGTGCCAGCAGGAGCCTGACAGGGGGTAATAATTCACCCCTCCACTTT. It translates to CASRSLTGGNNSPLHF.

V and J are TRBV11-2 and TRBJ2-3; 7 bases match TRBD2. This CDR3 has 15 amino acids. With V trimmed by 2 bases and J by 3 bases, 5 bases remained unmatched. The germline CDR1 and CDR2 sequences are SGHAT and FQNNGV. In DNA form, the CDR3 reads TGTGCCAGCAGCTTATATACGGGGGGTACAGATACGCAGTATTTT. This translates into CASSLYTGGTDTQYF.

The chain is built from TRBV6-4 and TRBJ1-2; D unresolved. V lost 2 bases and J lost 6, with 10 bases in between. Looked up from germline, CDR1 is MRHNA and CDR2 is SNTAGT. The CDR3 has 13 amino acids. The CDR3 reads CASSDTRVNGYTF. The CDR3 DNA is TGTGCCAGCAGTGACACGAGGGTTAATGGCTACACCTTC.

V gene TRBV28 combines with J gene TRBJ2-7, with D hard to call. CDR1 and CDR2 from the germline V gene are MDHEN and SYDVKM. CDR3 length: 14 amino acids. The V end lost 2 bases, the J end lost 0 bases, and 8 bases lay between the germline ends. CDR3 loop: CASSLGGSSYEQYF. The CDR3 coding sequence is TGTGCCAGCAGTTTAGGTGGCAGCTCCTACGAGCAGTACTTC.

CDR3 protein: CASSLLGLRGRGYEQYF. In DNA form, the CDR3 reads TGTGCCAGCAGTTTATTGGGTCTTCGCGGGAGGGGATACGAGCAGTACTTC. This rearrangement joins TRBV27 to TRBJ2-7, with TRBD2 identical over 9 bases. The CDR3 has 17 residues. J was trimmed by 4 bases and V by 1 base; bases with no gene match: 11. Looked up from germline, CDR1 is MNHEY and CDR2 is SMNVEV (reference sequence).

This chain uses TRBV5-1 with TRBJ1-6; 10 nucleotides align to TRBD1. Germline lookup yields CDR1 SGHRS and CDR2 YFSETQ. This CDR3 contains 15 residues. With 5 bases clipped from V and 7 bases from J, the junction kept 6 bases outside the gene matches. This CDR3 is CASSLGTGANSPLHF. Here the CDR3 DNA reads TGCGCCAGCAGTCTGGGGACAGGGGCGAATTCACCCCTCCACTTT.

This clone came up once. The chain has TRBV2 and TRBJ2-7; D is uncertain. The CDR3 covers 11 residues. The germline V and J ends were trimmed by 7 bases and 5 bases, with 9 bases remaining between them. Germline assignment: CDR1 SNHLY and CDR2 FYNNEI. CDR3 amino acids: CASTYAHEQYF. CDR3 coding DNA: TGTGCCAGCACCTACGCGCACGAGCAGTACTTC. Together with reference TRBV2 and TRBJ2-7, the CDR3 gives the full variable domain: EPEVTQTPSHQVTQMGQEVILRCVPISNHLYFYWYRQILGQKVEFLVSFYNNEISEKSEIFDDQFSVERPDGSNFTLKIRSTKLEDSAMYFCASTYAHEQYFGPGTRLTVT.

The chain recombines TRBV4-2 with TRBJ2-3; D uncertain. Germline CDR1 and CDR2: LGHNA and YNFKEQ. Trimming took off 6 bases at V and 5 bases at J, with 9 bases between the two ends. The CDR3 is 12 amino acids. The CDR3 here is CASRPTGDTQYF. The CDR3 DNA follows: TGTGCCAGCAGACCTACTGGAGATACGCAGTATTTT.

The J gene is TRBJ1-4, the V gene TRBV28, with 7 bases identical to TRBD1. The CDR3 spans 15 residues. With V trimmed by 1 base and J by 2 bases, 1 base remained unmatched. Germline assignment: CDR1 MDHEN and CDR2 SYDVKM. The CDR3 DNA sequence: TGTGCCAGCAGTTTATTGGGACAGACTAATGAAAAACTGTTTTTT. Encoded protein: CASSLLGQTNEKLFF.

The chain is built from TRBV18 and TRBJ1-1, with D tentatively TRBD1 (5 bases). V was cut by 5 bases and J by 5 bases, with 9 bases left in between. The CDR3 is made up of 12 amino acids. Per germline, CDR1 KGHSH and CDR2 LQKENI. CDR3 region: CASSETATEAFF. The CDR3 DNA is TGTGCCAGCTCAGAGACAGCGACTGAAGCTTTCTTT.

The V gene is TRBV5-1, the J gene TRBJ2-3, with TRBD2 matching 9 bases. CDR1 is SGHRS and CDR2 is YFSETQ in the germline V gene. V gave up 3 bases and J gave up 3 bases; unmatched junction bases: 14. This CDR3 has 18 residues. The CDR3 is CASSSYPLREGPTDTQYF. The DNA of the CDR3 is TGCGCCAGCAGCTCCTACCCTCTGCGGGAGGGCCCGACAGATACGCAGTATTTT.

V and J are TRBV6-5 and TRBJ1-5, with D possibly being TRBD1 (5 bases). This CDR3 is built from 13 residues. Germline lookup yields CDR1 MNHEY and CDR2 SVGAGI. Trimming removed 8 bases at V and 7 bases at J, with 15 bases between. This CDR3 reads CASSKGVRQPQHF. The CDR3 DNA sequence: TGTGCCAGCTCGAAAGGGGTTCGGCAGCCCCAGCATTTT.

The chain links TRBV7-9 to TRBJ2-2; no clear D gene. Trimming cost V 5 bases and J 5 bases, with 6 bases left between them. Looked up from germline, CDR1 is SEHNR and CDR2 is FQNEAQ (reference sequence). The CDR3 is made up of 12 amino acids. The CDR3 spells CASSPYTGELFF. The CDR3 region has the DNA TGTGCCAGCAGCCCCTATACCGGGGAGCTGTTTTTT.

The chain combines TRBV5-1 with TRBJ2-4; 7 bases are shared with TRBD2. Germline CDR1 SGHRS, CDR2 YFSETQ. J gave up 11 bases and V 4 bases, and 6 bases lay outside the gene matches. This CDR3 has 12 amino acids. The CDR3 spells CASSGGTKVQYF. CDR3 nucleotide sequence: TGCGCCAGCAGCGGCGGGACTAAGGTTCAGTACTTC. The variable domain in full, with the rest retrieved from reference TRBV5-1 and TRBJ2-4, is KAGVTQTPRYLIKTRGQQVTLSCSPISGHRSVSWYQQTPGQGLQFLFEYFSETQRNKGNFPGRFSGRQFSNSRSEMNVSTLELGDSALYLCASSGGTKVQYFGAGTRLSVL.

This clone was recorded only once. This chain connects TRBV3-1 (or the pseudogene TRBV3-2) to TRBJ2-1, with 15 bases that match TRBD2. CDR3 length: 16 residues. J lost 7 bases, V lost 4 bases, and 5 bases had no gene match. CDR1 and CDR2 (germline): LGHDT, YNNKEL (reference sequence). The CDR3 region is CASSRRTSGGANEQFF. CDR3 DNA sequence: TGTGCCAGCAGCCGTCGGACTAGCGGGGGGGCAAATGAGCAGTTCTTC.

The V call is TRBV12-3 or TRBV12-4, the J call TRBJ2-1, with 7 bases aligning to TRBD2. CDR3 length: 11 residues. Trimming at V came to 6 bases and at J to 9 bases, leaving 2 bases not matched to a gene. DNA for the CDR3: TGTGCCAGCAGGACTAGCCTTGAGCAGTTCTTC. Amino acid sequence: CASRTSLEQFF.

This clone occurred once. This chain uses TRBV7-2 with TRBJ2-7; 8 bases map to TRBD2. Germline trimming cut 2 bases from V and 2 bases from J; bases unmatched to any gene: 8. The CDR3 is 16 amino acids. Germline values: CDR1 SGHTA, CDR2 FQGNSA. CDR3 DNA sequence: TGTGCCAGCAGCTTACTTTCTAGCGGGCTTCCCTACGAGCAGTACTTC. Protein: CASSLLSSGLPYEQYF.